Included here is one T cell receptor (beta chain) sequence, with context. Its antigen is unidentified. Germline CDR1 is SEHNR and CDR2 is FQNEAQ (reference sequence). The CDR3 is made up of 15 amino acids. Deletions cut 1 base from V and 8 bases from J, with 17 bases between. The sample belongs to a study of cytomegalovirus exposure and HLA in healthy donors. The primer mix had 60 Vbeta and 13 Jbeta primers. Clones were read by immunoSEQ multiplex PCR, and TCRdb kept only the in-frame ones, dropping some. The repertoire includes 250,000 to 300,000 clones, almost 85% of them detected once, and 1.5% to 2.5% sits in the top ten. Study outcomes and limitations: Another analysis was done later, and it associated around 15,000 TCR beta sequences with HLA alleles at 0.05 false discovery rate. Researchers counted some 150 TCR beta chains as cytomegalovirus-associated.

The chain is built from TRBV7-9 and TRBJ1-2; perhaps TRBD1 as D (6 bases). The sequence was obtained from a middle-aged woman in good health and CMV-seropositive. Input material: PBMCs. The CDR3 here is CASSLVGAGAQGYTF. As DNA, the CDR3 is TGTGCCAGCAGCTTAGTTGGGGCAGGGGCGCAGGGCTACACCTTC.